The clone carrying this T cell receptor (beta chain) was picked up many times. Its antigen is as yet unknown. Within the sample, other DNA sequences also encode this same CDR3. The sample originates from a study of shared clonotypes between healthy human individuals. Study-wide results and limits: The naive CD4 repertoires of several donors were compared, and roughly 5% of clonotypes were shared.

Germline lookup yields CDR1 LNHDA and CDR2 SQIVND (reference sequence). The CDR3 runs to 15 residues. Between the trimmed V and J ends, which lost 3 bases and 0 bases, there was a span of 9 bases. The assay was immunoSEQ multiplex PCR, and TCRdb's table has in-frame clones only and misses some. The sample shows approximately 100,000 clones, less than 80% of them seen only once. The sequencing input was memory CD8+ T cells sorted from blood. Subset defined: CD45RO+ cells pooled with CCR7-negative TemRA cells. The V and J genes are TRBV19 and TRBJ1-5; D is undetermined. This receptor was identified in a woman aged 30 to 39 in good health. CDR3 protein: CASSINSYSNQPQHF. The CDR3, as DNA: TGTGCCAGTAGTATTAACAGCTATAGCAATCAGCCCCAGCATTTT.